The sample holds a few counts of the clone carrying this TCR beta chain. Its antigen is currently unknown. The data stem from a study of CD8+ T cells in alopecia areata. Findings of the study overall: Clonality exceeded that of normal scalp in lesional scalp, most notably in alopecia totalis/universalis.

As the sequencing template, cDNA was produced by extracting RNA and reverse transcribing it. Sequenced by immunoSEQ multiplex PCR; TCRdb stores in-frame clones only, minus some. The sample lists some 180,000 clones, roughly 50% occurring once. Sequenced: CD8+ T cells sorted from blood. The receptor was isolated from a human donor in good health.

The CDR3 is CASSPRTGANQPQHF. CDR3 DNA sequence: TGCGCCAGCAGCCCCCGGACAGGTGCCAATCAGCCCCAGCATTTT. J is TRBJ1-5 and V is TRBV5-1; 7 bases are shared with TRBD1. Germline CDR1 is SGHRS and CDR2 is YFSETQ. CDR3 length: 15 amino acids. The J segment lost 3 bases and the V segment lost 4 bases, leaving 7 bases of the junction unmatched.